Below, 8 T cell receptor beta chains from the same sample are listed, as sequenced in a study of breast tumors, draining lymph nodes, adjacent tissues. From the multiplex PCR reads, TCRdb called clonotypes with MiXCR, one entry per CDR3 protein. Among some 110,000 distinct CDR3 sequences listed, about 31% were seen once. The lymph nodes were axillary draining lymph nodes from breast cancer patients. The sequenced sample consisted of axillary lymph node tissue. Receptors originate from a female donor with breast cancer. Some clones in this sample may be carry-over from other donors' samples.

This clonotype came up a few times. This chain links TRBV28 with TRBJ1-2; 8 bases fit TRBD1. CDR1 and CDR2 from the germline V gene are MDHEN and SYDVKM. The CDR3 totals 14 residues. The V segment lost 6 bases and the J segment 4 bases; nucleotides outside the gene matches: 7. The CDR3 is CASREGQAAYGYTF. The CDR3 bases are TGTGCCAGCAGGGAGGGACAGGCGGCCTATGGCTACACCTTC.

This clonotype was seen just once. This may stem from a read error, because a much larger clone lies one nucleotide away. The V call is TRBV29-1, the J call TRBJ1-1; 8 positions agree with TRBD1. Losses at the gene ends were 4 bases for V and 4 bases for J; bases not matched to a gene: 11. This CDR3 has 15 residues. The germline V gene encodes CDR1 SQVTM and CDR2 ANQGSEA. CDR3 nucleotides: TGCAGCGTTGGTGGACAGGGTTTTATAAGCACTGAAGCTTTCTTT. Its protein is CSVGGQGFISTEAFF.

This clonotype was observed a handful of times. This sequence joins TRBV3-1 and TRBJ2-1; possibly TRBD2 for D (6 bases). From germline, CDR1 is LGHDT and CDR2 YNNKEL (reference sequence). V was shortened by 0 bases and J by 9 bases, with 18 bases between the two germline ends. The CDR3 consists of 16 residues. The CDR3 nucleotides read TGTGCCAGCAGCCAAGAAGAGCGGGCGCTGGGCTGTGAGCAGTTCTTC. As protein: CASSQEERALGCEQFF.

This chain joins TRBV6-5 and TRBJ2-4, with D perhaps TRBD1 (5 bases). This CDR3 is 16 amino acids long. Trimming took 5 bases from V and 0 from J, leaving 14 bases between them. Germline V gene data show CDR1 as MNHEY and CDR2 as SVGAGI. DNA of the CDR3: TGTGCCAGCAGTCCTCAGGGAACGGGAGCCAAAAACATTCAGTACTTC. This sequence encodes CASSPQGTGAKNIQYF.

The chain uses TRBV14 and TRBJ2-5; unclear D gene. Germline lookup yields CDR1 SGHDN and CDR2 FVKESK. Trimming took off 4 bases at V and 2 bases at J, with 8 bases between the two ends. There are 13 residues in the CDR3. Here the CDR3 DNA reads TGTGCCAGCAGCCCCCGGATGCAAGAGACCCAGTACTTC. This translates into CASSPRMQETQYF.

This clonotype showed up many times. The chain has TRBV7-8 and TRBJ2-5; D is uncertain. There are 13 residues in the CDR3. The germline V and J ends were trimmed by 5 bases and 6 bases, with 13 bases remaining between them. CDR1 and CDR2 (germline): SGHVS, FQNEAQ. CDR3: CASSHGGRKTQYF. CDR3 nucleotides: TGTGCCAGCAGCCACGGTGGGCGGAAGACCCAGTACTTC.

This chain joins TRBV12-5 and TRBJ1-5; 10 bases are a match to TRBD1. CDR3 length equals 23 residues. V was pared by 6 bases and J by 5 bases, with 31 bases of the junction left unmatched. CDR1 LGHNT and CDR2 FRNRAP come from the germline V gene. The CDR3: CASGPLGTGATSSVRRLDQPQHF. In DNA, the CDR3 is TGTGCTAGTGGCCCTCTCGGGACAGGGGCCACGAGCAGTGTTCGGCGGCTTGATCAGCCCCAGCATTTT.

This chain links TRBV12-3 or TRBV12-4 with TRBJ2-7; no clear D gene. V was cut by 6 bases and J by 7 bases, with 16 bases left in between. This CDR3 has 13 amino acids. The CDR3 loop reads CASSVESVGEQYF. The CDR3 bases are TGTGCCAGCAGCGTAGAGTCAGTGGGGGAGCAGTACTTC.